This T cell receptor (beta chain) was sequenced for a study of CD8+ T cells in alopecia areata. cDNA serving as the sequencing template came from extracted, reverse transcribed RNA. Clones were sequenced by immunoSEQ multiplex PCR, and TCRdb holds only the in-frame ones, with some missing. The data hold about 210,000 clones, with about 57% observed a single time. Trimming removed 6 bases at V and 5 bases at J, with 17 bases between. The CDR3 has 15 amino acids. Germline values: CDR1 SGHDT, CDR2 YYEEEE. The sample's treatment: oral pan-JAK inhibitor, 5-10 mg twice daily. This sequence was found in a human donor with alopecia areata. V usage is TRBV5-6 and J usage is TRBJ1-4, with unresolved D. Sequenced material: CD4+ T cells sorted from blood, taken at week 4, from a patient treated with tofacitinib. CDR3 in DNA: TGTGCCAGCACCCCTTGGAGGCCGGGAAATGAAAAACTGTTTTTT. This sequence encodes CASTPWRPGNEKLFF.